The 31 T cell receptor beta chains listed next were all sequenced from one sample in a study of CD8+CD57+ T cells in acquired aplastic anemia. The sequenced patients had an expansion of CD8+CD57+ cells seen by flow cytometry. The study profiled TCR beta VDJ and CDR3 using genomic DNA as template. TCRdb re-called the reads through MiXCR, storing one row per CDR3 protein. Seen here are some 200,000 distinct CDR3 sequences, approximately 48% observed once, and the top ten hold approximately 9.4%. The source material was sorted CD4+, CD8+, or CD8+CD57+ T cells (not recorded which) from PBMCs. The receptors shown here come from a human donor with aplastic anemia.

In its sample, this clonotype was seen many times. This chain joins TRBV6-1 and TRBJ2-7; TRBD1 agrees at 8 bases. Germline assignment: CDR1 MNHNS and CDR2 SASEGT. V shed 5 bases, J shed 4 bases, and the junction held 7 bases outside the gene matches. This CDR3 spans 14 amino acids. In nucleotides, the CDR3 is TGTGCCAGCAGTCCCTACAGGGGGATGTACGAGCAGTACTTC. Its translation is CASSPYRGMYEQYF.

This chain joins TRBV14 and TRBJ1-6; 9 nucleotides line up with TRBD1. CDR1 is SGHDN, CDR2 FVKESK, per germline. J lost 7 bases, V lost 4 bases, and 5 bases had no gene match. This CDR3 is 15 amino acids long. Here the CDR3 DNA reads TGTGCCAGCAGCCCCCGTGACAGGGGGAATTCACCCCTCCACTTT. Its protein product is CASSPRDRGNSPLHF.

The V call is TRBV7-8, the J call TRBJ1-2; D is ambiguous. This CDR3 region has 16 residues. Germline CDR1 reads SGHVS; CDR2 reads FQNEAQ. The V end was cut by 3 bases, the J end by 5 bases, with 19 bases between. For the CDR3, the DNA is TGTGCCAGCAGCTTCAGCGGTGTCCAGTCCCGGTATGGCTACACCTTC. The encoded protein is CASSFSGVQSRYGYTF.

This clonotype appeared a single time. The chain carries TRBV10-3 and TRBJ1-3; 9 bases map to TRBD1. J was trimmed by 3 bases and V by 6 bases; bases with no gene match: 12. The germline gives CDR1 ENHRY, CDR2 SYGVKD. The CDR3 is 17 residues long. The CDR3 protein is CAISRDREGPLGNTIYF. The CDR3 DNA reads as TGTGCCATCAGCCGGGACAGGGAGGGTCCACTTGGAAACACCATATATTTT.

This clonotype came up many times. CDR3 in DNA: TGTGCCAGCAGCTTAGCGGGCAGGGACTATCGGACCCAGTACTTC. Residues: CASSLAGRDYRTQYF. This rearrangement joins TRBV7-2 to TRBJ2-5, with TRBD2 matching 7 bases. The J segment lost 7 bases and the V segment lost 0 bases, leaving 8 bases of the junction unmatched. CDR1 and CDR2 (germline): SGHTA, FQGNSA. The CDR3 loop spans 15 amino acids.

There are a few counts of this clonotype. The rearrangement uses TRBV5-1 and TRBJ2-7; TRBD2 might be the D (5 bases). This CDR3 is 14 amino acids long. In germline, CDR1 is SGHRS, CDR2 YFSETQ. The germline V and J ends were trimmed by 0 bases and 0 bases, with 7 bases remaining between them. CDR3 coding DNA: TGCGCCAGCAGCTTGGACGGGGACTCCTACGAGCAGTACTTC. Residues: CASSLDGDSYEQYF.

This clonotype was found many times. The chain links TRBV6-2 or TRBV6-3 to TRBJ2-7, with D perhaps TRBD1 (5 bases). Trimming pared 0 bases from V and 4 bases from J, leaving 10 bases between. CDR1 is MNHEY and CDR2 is SVGEGT in the germline V gene. The CDR3 sequence is 14 residues long. This CDR3 is CASSYSGPRYEQYF. The CDR3 nucleotides read TGTGCCAGCAGTTACTCGGGGCCTCGGTACGAGCAGTACTTC.

Comment on this clonotype: At one of its ends the junction is not consistent with the germline gene, which may arise from a read error. The V gene is TRBV20-1, the J gene TRBJ2-3; 7 bases map to TRBD2. The CDR3 sequence is 13 residues long. Germline loops: CDR1 DFQATT, CDR2 SNEGSKA (reference sequence). The CDR3 spells CSAFSMAGTIILF. In nucleotides, the CDR3 is TGCAGTGCTTTCTCCATGGCTGGGACTATCATCCTTTTT.

This clonotype was observed a handful of times. This chain links TRBV7-2 with TRBJ2-7; possibly TRBD2 for D (7 bases). V lost 5 bases and J 5 bases, leaving 19 bases between the germline ends. Per the germline V gene, CDR1 is SGHTA and CDR2 is FQGNSA. The CDR3 loop spans 15 amino acids. The CDR3 here is CASSQDPGGRNEQYF. CDR3 coding DNA: TGTGCCAGCAGCCAAGATCCGGGGGGCCGCAACGAGCAGTACTTC.

The chain recombines TRBV7-6 with TRBJ2-7; D perhaps matches TRBD2 (8 bases). Trimming removed 1 base at V and 3 bases at J, with 19 bases between. This CDR3 comprises 17 residues. The germline gives CDR1 SGHVS, CDR2 FNYEAQ. The CDR3 DNA is TGTGCCAGCAGCTTAGGACGGGGGGGACAGAGAGGCTACGAGCAGTACTTC. Encoded protein: CASSLGRGGQRGYEQYF.

The genes are TRBV14 and TRBJ1-1, with a possible D match to TRBD1 (6 bases). CDR3 length: 14 amino acids. V lost 3 bases and J lost 8, with 16 bases in between. Germline V gives CDR1 SGHDN, CDR2 FVKESK. CDR3 loop: CASSQGYRESEAFF. Written as DNA, the CDR3 is TGTGCCAGCAGCCAGGGTTACAGGGAATCGGAAGCTTTCTTT.

Many counts were recorded for this clonotype. The chain recombines TRBV7-9 with TRBJ1-1, with a possible D match to TRBD1 (6 bases). The germline V gene encodes CDR1 SEHNR and CDR2 FQNEAQ (reference sequence). The CDR3 has 14 residues. Trimming removed 4 bases from V and 3 bases from J, with 12 bases in between. The CDR3 DNA sequence: TGTGCCAGCAGCTCACAGGGAAGCGACACTGAAGCTTTCTTT. This codes for CASSSQGSDTEAFF. The whole variable domain, filled in from reference TRBV7-9 and TRBJ1-1, reads DTGVSQNPRHKITKRGQNVTFRCDPISEHNRLYWYRQTLGQGPEFLTYFQNEAQLEKSRLLSDRFSAERPKGSFSTLEIQRTEQGDSAMYLCASSSQGSDTEAFFGQGTRLTVV.

The chain links TRBV2 to TRBJ1-1; a weak D match, TRBD1 (6 bases). The ends were cut back, 5 bases at V and 1 base at J, with 8 bases in the middle. CDR3 length equals 13 residues. Per germline, CDR1 SNHLY and CDR2 FYNNEI. CDR3 in amino acids: CASSRRGNTEAFF. In DNA, the CDR3 is TGTGCCAGCAGTCGCAGGGGGAACACTGAAGCTTTCTTT.

The chain employs TRBV24-1 and TRBJ2-5; possible D gene TRBD1, 8 bases. Trimming removed 7 bases at V and 4 bases at J, with 15 bases between. The germline CDR1 and CDR2 sequences are KGHDR and SFDVKD. This CDR3 has 14 amino acids. CDR3 nucleotide sequence: TGTGCCACCAGCCAGACAGGGGAGGGAGAGACCCAGTACTTC. Amino acid sequence: CATSQTGEGETQYF.

The chain carries TRBV10-3 and TRBJ2-7, with TRBD1 as a possible D gene (6 bases). The CDR3 is 15 amino acids. V was shortened by 0 bases and J by 2 bases, with 11 bases between the two germline ends. CDR1 and CDR2 from the germline V gene are ENHRY and SYGVKD. The CDR3 DNA follows: TGTGCCATCAGTGAGTCGACGGACAGCACCTACGAGCAGTACTTC. This translates into CAISESTDSTYEQYF.

The table lists this clonotype with many counts. At one of its ends the junction is not consistent with the germline gene, which may arise from a read error. The J gene is TRBJ2-1, the V gene TRBV7-9; D is perhaps TRBD2 (5 bases). Germline values: CDR1 SEHNR, CDR2 FQNEAQ (reference sequence). This CDR3 is built from 16 residues. The CDR3 reads CASNLLGLQHYNEQFF. CDR3 coding DNA: TGTGCCAGCAACTTACTAGGTCTCCAACACTACAATGAGCAGTTCTTC.

The sample holds a few counts of this clonotype. This rearrangement joins TRBV7-2 to TRBJ1-2; no reliable D call. This CDR3 is built from 15 residues. Germline V gives CDR1 SGHTA, CDR2 FQGNSA. V shed 5 bases and J shed 1 base, with 14 bases lying between them. The DNA for the CDR3 is TGTGCCAGCAGCGGGCGGGGTTCCGGTAACTATGGCTACACCTTC. Protein: CASSGRGSGNYGYTF.

The genes are TRBV10-3 and TRBJ1-5; 11 bases line up with TRBD1. CDR1 is ENHRY and CDR2 is SYGVKD in the germline V gene. With V trimmed by 3 bases and J by 7 bases, 8 bases remained unmatched. This CDR3 is 16 amino acids long. CDR3 nucleotides: TGTGCCATCAGTGACCCAGGACAGGGGGCCGGGCAGCCCCAGCATTTT. This codes for CAISDPGQGAGQPQHF.

In this sample, this clonotype turned up many times. The J gene is TRBJ2-1, the V gene TRBV10-3, with D unresolved. The germline gives CDR1 ENHRY, CDR2 SYGVKD. Trimming removed 4 bases from V and 0 bases from J, with 13 bases in between. The CDR3 covers 16 residues. This chain's CDR3 is CAISAGGGASYNEQFF. The CDR3 DNA sequence: TGTGCCATCAGTGCTGGCGGTGGCGCCTCCTACAATGAGCAGTTCTTC.

At least ten counts were recorded for this clonotype. The rearrangement uses TRBV9 and TRBJ2-3, with 10 positions matching TRBD2. This CDR3 is built from 15 residues. After removal of 7 bases from V and 4 bases from J, the junction contained 9 bases not matched to a gene. Germline V gives CDR1 SGDLS, CDR2 YYNGEE. The CDR3 sequence is CASGASGSLSDTQYF. CDR3 DNA: TGTGCCAGCGGCGCTAGCGGGAGTCTGTCAGATACGCAGTATTTT.

The chain uses TRBV12-3 or TRBV12-4 and TRBJ1-1, with 11 nucleotides matching TRBD1. J lost 7 bases, V lost 4 bases, and 2 bases had no gene match. This CDR3 spans 13 amino acids. Written as DNA, the CDR3 is TGTGCCAGCAGTTGGACAGGGGGCGGTGAAGCTTTCTTT. Translated: CASSWTGGGEAFF.

This clonotype was recorded at least ten times. The V gene is TRBV9, the J gene TRBJ1-2; 9 bases line up with TRBD1. In germline, CDR1 is SGDLS, CDR2 YYNGEE. This CDR3 is 15 amino acids long. Losses at the gene ends were 3 bases for V and 6 bases for J; bases not matched to a gene: 9. As DNA, the CDR3 is TGTGCCAGCAGCGCCATTCCGGGACAGGGCCATGGCTACACCTTC. It encodes CASSAIPGQGHGYTF.

The chain uses TRBV19 and TRBJ1-2; 7 bases align to TRBD1. With 7 bases clipped from V and 4 bases from J, the junction kept 6 bases outside the gene matches. Germline-derived CDR1 and CDR2 are LNHDA and SQIVND (reference sequence). CDR3 length: 13 amino acids. CDR3 residues: CASNRGEFYGYTF. In nucleotides, the CDR3 is TGTGCCAGTAACAGGGGCGAGTTCTATGGCTACACCTTC.

The rearrangement uses TRBV2 and TRBJ2-7; TRBD2 is a possible D gene (5 bases). The V and J ends lost 5 bases and 3 bases respectively, with 14 bases between them. The V gene's germline CDR1 is SNHLY and CDR2 FYNNEI. The CDR3 runs 14 residues. This CDR3 reads CASSRASRRYEQYF. The CDR3, as DNA: TGTGCCAGCAGTAGGGCTAGCCGACGCTACGAGCAGTACTTC.

About this clonotype: This may be a read error, as it is one base from a much larger clone. The genes are TRBV5-1 and TRBJ2-1, with D tentatively TRBD1 (6 bases). Germline V lookup: CDR1 SGHRS, CDR2 YFSETQ. The CDR3 covers 14 residues. The ends were cut back, 7 bases at V and 9 bases at J, with 20 bases in the middle. The CDR3 DNA follows: TGCGCCAGCGGTCTAACAGGGAAATTGAGTGAGCAGTTCTTC. Amino acids: CASGLTGKLSEQFF.

The J gene is TRBJ2-7, the V gene TRBV29-1; D might be TRBD1 (5 bases). Between the trimmed V and J ends, which lost 8 bases and 2 bases, there was a span of 16 bases. This CDR3 has 13 amino acids. Germline CDR1 SQVTM, CDR2 ANQGSEA. CDR3 bases: TGCAGCCCCGAGCTCCAGGGCCCCTACGAGCAGTACTTC. As protein: CSPELQGPYEQYF.

Concerning this clonotype itself: One junction end does not reproduce the germline sequence, and a read error may be involved. In DNA form, the CDR3 reads TGCGCCAGCAGCCAATCCCGGACTGGCGGCTACGAGCAGTACTTC. Its protein is CASSQSRTGGYEQYF. The chain recombines TRBV7-9 with TRBJ2-7; maybe TRBD2 (5 bases). CDR3 length: 15 residues. From germline, CDR1 is SEHNR and CDR2 FQNEAQ (reference sequence).

The rearrangement links TRBV29-1 to TRBJ1-2; TRBD1 might be the D (5 bases). The CDR3 spans 14 residues. Germline V gene lookup returns CDR1 SQVTM and CDR2 ANQGSEA. The V gene lost 2 bases and the J gene lost 3 bases, with 13 bases spanning the gap. The CDR3 is CSVESREAYYGYTF. For the CDR3, the DNA is TGCAGCGTTGAAAGCAGGGAGGCGTACTATGGCTACACCTTC.

Concerning this clonotype: A much larger clone differs from this one at a single base, so this may be a read error. The CDR3, as DNA: TGCGCCAGCAGCTGGGGACTAGCGGGAGTGGCTTCCGAGCAGTACTTC. It is translated as CASSWGLAGVASEQYF. V and J are TRBV5-1 and TRBJ2-7, with 14 nucleotides matching TRBD2. The CDR3 has 16 amino acids. The germline V gene encodes CDR1 SGHRS and CDR2 YFSETQ. J gave up 6 bases and V 3 bases, and 8 bases lay outside the gene matches. The full variable domain, in which reference TRBV5-1 and TRBJ2-7 provide the parts outside the CDR3, is KAGVTQTPRYLIKTRGQQVTLSCSPISGHRSVSWYQQTPGQGLQFLFEYFSETQRNKGNFPGRFSGRQFSNSRSEMNVSTLELGDSALYLCASSWGLAGVASEQYFGPGTRLTVT.

The chain carries TRBV10-3 and TRBJ1-5; D uncertain. V dropped 7 bases and J dropped 3 bases, with 10 bases sitting between them. CDR1 is ENHRY and CDR2 is SYGVKD in the germline V gene. This CDR3 region has 13 residues. DNA for the CDR3: TGTGCCATCATGAATGGGATCAATCAGCCCCAGCATTTT. Protein sequence: CAIMNGINQPQHF.

This clonotype was seen ten or more times. This chain connects TRBV5-1 to TRBJ2-1, with D possibly matching TRBD2 (6 bases). CDR1 SGHRS and CDR2 YFSETQ come from the germline V gene. Between the trimmed V and J ends, which lost 4 bases and 3 bases, there was a span of 14 bases. CDR3 length: 15 residues. The CDR3 coding sequence is TGCGCCAGCAGCGCGGGAACAGCCCTCTACAATGAGCAGTTCTTC. Translated, it gives CASSAGTALYNEQFF.